The 4 T cell receptor beta chains below all came from one sample that was sequenced in a study of blood T cell repertoires in COVID-19. Sequencing was performed with immunoSEQ multiplex PCR; in TCRdb, only in-frame clones are kept and a portion is missing. Among more than 75,000 clones listed, 70% to 90% were seen once. Source material: peripheral blood. These receptors came from a woman aged 80 or older with active COVID-19.

V usage is TRBV24-1 and J usage is TRBJ1-5; D not resolved. CDR1 and CDR2 from the germline V gene are KGHDR and SFDVKD. V dropped 5 bases and J dropped 4 bases, with 8 bases sitting between them. CDR3 length: 13 residues. DNA for the CDR3: TGTGCCACCAGTGGGGGAGGGAATCAGCCCCAGCATTTT. As protein: CATSGGGNQPQHF.

The J gene is TRBJ2-5, the V gene TRBV7-2; perhaps TRBD2 as D (6 bases). Per germline, CDR1 SGHTA and CDR2 FQGNSA. Deletions cut 2 bases from V and 1 base from J, with 11 bases between. The CDR3 consists of 15 residues. The CDR3 protein is CASSLPRTTQETQYF. The DNA of the CDR3 is TGTGCCAGCAGCTTACCGAGGACTACCCAAGAGACCCAGTACTTC.

This chain links TRBV7-9 with TRBJ2-1; tentatively, D is TRBD2 (6 bases). The V end lost 1 base, the J end lost 5 bases, and 12 bases lay between the germline ends. This CDR3 has 15 residues. Germline CDR1 reads SEHNR; CDR2 reads FQNEAQ (reference sequence). CDR3 sequence reads: CASSLVGGYHNEQFF. The CDR3, as DNA: TGTGCCAGCAGCTTAGTCGGAGGGTACCACAATGAGCAGTTCTTC.

The V and J genes are TRBV5-6 and TRBJ1-2; D gene ambiguous. This CDR3 is built from 15 residues. Trimming removed 2 bases at V and 6 bases at J, with 17 bases between. Germline CDR1 and CDR2: SGHDT and YYEEEE. The DNA for the CDR3 is TGTGCCAGCAGCTTTAAACCGGCGGGCAAGGATGGCTACACCTTC. This codes for CASSFKPAGKDGYTF.